The 32 T cell receptor beta chains reported below all come from one sample, sequenced in a study of T-cell reconstitution after alpha-beta-depleted transplantation in children (dated by TCRdb to 2016 to 2018). Library creation used PCR. TCRdb names Illumina HiSeq 2500 as the instrument used. TCR library preparation used molecular barcoding, with unique molecular identifiers applied to normalize quantification of the TCRbeta repertoire. TCRdb itself trimmed the public reads at Q25 with fastp, ran MiXCR and retained productive beta chains. All rows with the same CDR3 protein become a single entry with the most common DNA and genes. The sample table holds 550,000 to 600,000 distinct CDR3 sequences, of which 20% to 25% were seen once. In total, the top ten clones hold approximately 14% of the sample. According to the study, the label for this sample's treatment or condition signals: allogeneic hematopoietic cell transplantation with graft depleted of TCRalphabeta T cells and CD19 B cells.

The source material was PBMCs, mostly from graft donor cells, sampled 360 days after TCRalphabeta/CD19-depleted stem cell transplant. These receptors all come from a boy in the first two years of life who had a stem cell transplant for acute myeloid leukemia, so the T cells may come from the graft donor.

This clonotype showed up many times. The chain combines TRBV5-1 with TRBJ2-7; D gene unclear. V was clipped by 0 bases and J by 2 bases, with 9 bases between them. CDR1 is SGHRS, CDR2 YFSETQ, per germline. The CDR3 runs 14 residues. CDR3 sequence reads: CASSLGVAPYEQYV. Here the CDR3 DNA reads TGCGCCAGCAGCTTGGGGGTGGCTCCCTACGAGCAGTACGTC.

The chain employs TRBV20-1 and TRBJ1-5, with D tentatively TRBD1 (5 bases). Germline CDR1 is DFQATT and CDR2 is SNEGSKA (reference sequence). The CDR3 consists of 13 residues. Trimming left V 7 bases short and J 3 bases short, with 13 bases between. The chain's CDR3 is CSVGGIINQPQHF. The CDR3 nucleotides read TGCAGTGTGGGGGGGATTATCAATCAGCCCCAGCATTTT.

This clonotype was picked up many times. This sequence joins TRBV5-1 and TRBJ1-2; D is ambiguous. The germline V gene encodes CDR1 SGHRS and CDR2 YFSETQ. This CDR3 comprises 12 residues. The germline V and J ends were trimmed by 1 base and 5 bases, with 6 bases remaining between them. The CDR3 DNA reads TGCGCCAGCAGCTTGTACTCATATGGCTACACCTTC. Its translation: CASSLYSYGYTF.

This clonotype was counted a few times. This chain uses TRBV20-1 with TRBJ1-1; TRBD1 matches at 8 bases. J lost 10 bases, V lost 5 bases, and 3 bases had no gene match. The germline V gene encodes CDR1 DFQATT and CDR2 SNEGSKA (reference sequence). This CDR3 contains 10 residues. The CDR3 DNA sequence: TGCAGTGCTCCTGACAGGGGAGCTTTCTTT. This gives the protein CSAPDRGAFF.

This clonotype was observed many times. CDR3 region: CSGRVAETQYF. The CDR3 bases are TGCAGCGGGAGGGTGGCAGAGACCCAGTACTTC. The chain links TRBV29-1 to TRBJ2-5; maybe TRBD2 (6 bases). Germline CDR1 and CDR2: SQVTM and ANQGSEA. The CDR3 sequence is 11 residues long. Trimming stripped 7 bases from V and 4 bases from J, with 10 bases between.

This clonotype came up a few times. V and J are TRBV5-1 and TRBJ1-6; D is undetermined. Trimming shortened V by 0 bases and J by 6 bases, and 10 bases separated the two germline ends. Per germline, CDR1 SGHRS and CDR2 YFSETQ. This CDR3 spans 15 amino acids. CDR3: CASSLVEGANSPLHF. In nucleotides, the CDR3 is TGCGCCAGCAGCTTGGTCGAGGGCGCTAATTCACCCCTCCACTTT.

The CDR3 here is CASSLAAQGYNEQFF. The CDR3 DNA follows: TGTGCCAGCAGCTTAGCTGCGCAGGGTTACAATGAGCAGTTCTTC. J is TRBJ2-1 and V is TRBV11-2; the D gene is possibly TRBD1 (5 bases). Trimming removed 1 base at V and 4 bases at J, with 11 bases between. There are 15 residues in the CDR3. Looked up from germline, CDR1 is SGHAT and CDR2 is FQNNGV.

V gene TRBV12-3 or TRBV12-4 combines with J gene TRBJ1-4, with TRBD1 as a possible D gene (5 bases). The CDR3 runs to 14 residues. V was cut by 5 bases and J by 4 bases, with 11 bases left in between. CDR3 sequence (DNA): TGTGCCAGCAGTCGTCAGGGTATTAATGAAAAACTGTTTTTT. This encodes CASSRQGINEKLFF.

The V gene is TRBV25-1, the J gene TRBJ2-7, with 13 nucleotides matching TRBD2. This CDR3 spans 13 amino acids. From germline, CDR1 is MGHDK and CDR2 SYGVNS. The V segment lost 8 bases and the J segment 6 bases; nucleotides outside the gene matches: 4. CDR3 in DNA: TGTGCCAGCGCGGGACTAGCGGGGCCCGAGCAGTACGTC. Translation gives CASAGLAGPEQYV.

This clonotype was counted ten times or more. J is TRBJ2-4 and V is TRBV29-1; no definite D call. The V and J ends lost 6 bases and 8 bases respectively, with 11 bases between them. The CDR3 consists of 11 residues. Germline CDR1 reads SQVTM; CDR2 reads ANQGSEA. DNA of the CDR3: TGCAGCGTGGCGCCAGGAGACATTCAGTACTTC. It specifies CSVAPGDIQYF. Full variable domain (missing parts from reference TRBV29-1 and TRBJ2-4): SAVISQKPSRDICQRGTSLTIQCQVDSQVTMMFWYRQQPGQSLTLIATANQGSEATYESGFVIDKFPISRPNLTFSTLTVSNMSPEDSSIYLCSVAPGDIQYFGAGTRLSVL.

The sample holds a few counts of this clonotype. The chain has TRBV9 and TRBJ2-1; 8 bases fit TRBD2. Germline V lookup: CDR1 SGDLS, CDR2 YYNGEE. The junction had 9 bases not matched to a gene; V was cut back by 4 bases and J by 6 bases. This CDR3 region has 15 residues. The CDR3 coding sequence is TGTGCCAGCAGCCCTTCCGGGGGGGCATCCAATGAGCAGTTCTTC. The encoded protein is CASSPSGGASNEQFF.

This clonotype has just a few counts. The chain couples TRBV20-1 to TRBJ2-4; the D call may be TRBD1 or TRBD2 (5 bases each). Trimming pared 2 bases from V and 7 bases from J, leaving 15 bases between. Per the germline V gene, CDR1 is DFQATT and CDR2 is SNEGSKA (reference sequence). The CDR3 runs to 14 residues. The CDR3 nucleotides read TGCAGTGCTAGACTGAGGGAAAAGGGGAACATTCAGTACTTC. Its protein product is CSARLREKGNIQYF.

This clonotype was observed many times. The chain links TRBV12-3 or TRBV12-4 to TRBJ2-3; D not resolved. Between the trimmed V and J ends, which lost 3 bases and 2 bases, there was a span of 9 bases. CDR3 length equals 14 residues. The CDR3 here is CASSLATDTDTQYF. Written as DNA, the CDR3 is TGTGCCAGCAGTTTGGCTACAGACACAGATACGCAGTATTTT.

The V gene is TRBV20-1, the J gene TRBJ2-1; D is unresolved. Trimming stripped 0 bases from V and 10 bases from J, with 19 bases between. Germline assignment: CDR1 DFQATT and CDR2 SNEGSKA (reference sequence). The length of the CDR3 is 15 residues. This CDR3 reads CSAREESIKLREQFF. CDR3 DNA sequence: TGCAGTGCTAGAGAGGAGTCAATCAAGCTCCGGGAGCAGTTCTTC.

This clonotype showed up many times. The rearrangement joins TRBV12-3 or TRBV12-4 to TRBJ2-1; D is ambiguous. The CDR3 is 14 residues long. V lost 2 bases and J lost 4, with 9 bases in between. The CDR3 region has the DNA TGTGCCAGCAGTTTAAGCACGCGATACAATGAGCAGTTCTTC. It specifies CASSLSTRYNEQFF.

This clonotype showed up just a few times. The chain recombines TRBV15 with TRBJ1-5; D gene unclear. Germline V gene lookup returns CDR1 LNHNV and CDR2 YYDKDF (reference sequence). Trimming left V 1 base short and J 6 bases short, with 7 bases between. The CDR3 extends over 13 amino acids. CDR3: CATSRVPSQPQHF. CDR3 DNA: TGTGCCACCAGCAGAGTCCCCAGTCAGCCCCAGCATTTT.

The chain couples TRBV11-2 to TRBJ2-5; D is unclear. V lost 4 bases, J lost 1 base, and 7 bases lay in between. From germline, CDR1 is SGHAT and CDR2 FQNNGV. The CDR3 is 13 amino acids. The CDR3 DNA sequence: TGTGCCAGCAGCTACAGCCGCCAAGAGACCCAGTACTTC. Translated: CASSYSRQETQYF.

This clonotype was seen a few times. This sequence joins TRBV29-1 and TRBJ2-2; D may be TRBD2 (6 bases). CDR3 length equals 16 residues. Germline V gives CDR1 SQVTM, CDR2 ANQGSEA. Trimming removed 4 bases at V and 1 base at J, with 16 bases between. The CDR3 bases are TGCAGCGTTGCCGACGTCGGGGGACTGAACACCGGGGAGCTGTTTTTT. Translation: CSVADVGGLNTGELFF.

The rearrangement uses TRBV11-2 and TRBJ2-5; TRBD1 might be the D (6 bases). Germline CDR1 and CDR2: SGHAT and FQNNGV. Trimming cost V 5 bases and J 3 bases, with 10 bases left between them. The CDR3 has 13 amino acids. The CDR3 nucleotides are TGTGCCAGCAGCGCACACAGGGAAGAGACCCAGTACTTC. Its translation is CASSAHREETQYF.

The chain couples TRBV6-5 to TRBJ2-1, with TRBD2 matching 7 bases. Germline assignment: CDR1 MNHEY and CDR2 SVGAGI. V lost 4 bases, J lost 1 base, and 4 bases stayed unmatched. The length of the CDR3 is 15 residues. CDR3 protein: CASSSPSGSYNEQFF. The CDR3 DNA follows: TGTGCCAGCAGTTCCCCTAGCGGTTCCTACAATGAGCAGTTCTTC.

The genes are TRBV7-9 and TRBJ1-2, with a possible D match to TRBD1 (5 bases). The length of the CDR3 is 15 residues. Trimming removed 2 bases from V and 4 bases from J, with 14 bases in between. CDR1 is SEHNR, CDR2 FQNEAQ, per germline (reference sequence). CDR3 nucleotide sequence: TGTGCCAGCAGCTTAAACGGGCCGAGGGGCTATGGCTACACCTTC. Translated: CASSLNGPRGYGYTF.

This clonotype occurred many times. This chain links TRBV25-1 with TRBJ1-6, with TRBD1 matching 8 bases. J gave up 10 bases and V 4 bases, and 6 bases lay outside the gene matches. There are 14 residues in the CDR3. Germline CDR1 is MGHDK and CDR2 is SYGVNS. The CDR3 loop is CASSASTGGSPLHF. The CDR3 nucleotides read TGTGCCAGCAGTGCTTCAACAGGGGGGTCACCCCTCCACTTT.

In its sample, this clonotype was seen many times. V gene TRBV20-1 combines with J gene TRBJ2-3, with D perhaps TRBD2 (5 bases). Trimming cost V 4 bases and J 3 bases, with 8 bases left between them. The length of the CDR3 is 12 residues. Per the germline V gene, CDR1 is DFQATT and CDR2 is SNEGSKA (reference sequence). CDR3 in amino acids: CSANRGTDTQYF. The CDR3 nucleotides read TGCAGTGCTAATCGAGGGACAGATACGCAGTATTTT.

The sample holds many counts of this clonotype. This chain joins TRBV30 and TRBJ2-3; D may correspond to TRBD1 or TRBD2 (5 bases each). Per germline, CDR1 GTSNPN and CDR2 SVGIG (reference sequence). This CDR3 spans 16 amino acids. Trimming left V 2 bases short and J 7 bases short, with 22 bases between. The chain's CDR3 is CAWSTLGRGVGYTQYF. In DNA form, the CDR3 reads TGTGCCTGGAGTACCCTAGGACGGGGCGTGGGATATACGCAGTATTTT.

This clonotype was found many times. V usage is TRBV29-1 and J usage is TRBJ1-3; no definite D call. V was pared by 4 bases and J by 3 bases, with 10 bases between. Germline V gene sequence: CDR1 SQVTM, CDR2 ANQGSEA. There are 13 residues in the CDR3. The DNA of the CDR3 is TGCAGCGTTGGAGCGGCAGGTGGAAACACCATATATTTT. Its protein product is CSVGAAGGNTIYF.

This clonotype was detected a few times. V gene TRBV10-2 combines with J gene TRBJ1-5; 10 bases agree with TRBD1. The trim removed 8 bases at V and 6 bases at J, leaving 7 bases unmatched. The germline gives CDR1 WSHSY, CDR2 SAAADI. The CDR3 has 14 residues. The CDR3 DNA reads TGCGCCAGCGGTGGGACAGGGGTAGGTCAGCCCCAGCATTTT. Translation gives CASGGTGVGQPQHF.

There are many counts of this clonotype. The rearrangement links TRBV20-1 to TRBJ2-1; D possibly uses TRBD1 or TRBD2 (5 bases each). CDR3 length equals 17 residues. With 2 bases removed from V and 0 bases from J, the gap between germline ends came to 17 bases. Germline V lookup: CDR1 DFQATT, CDR2 SNEGSKA (reference sequence). As DNA, the CDR3 is TGCAGTGCTAGATGGGACCATCTGGATCGCTCCTACAATGAGCAGTTCTTC. Amino acid sequence: CSARWDHLDRSYNEQFF.

In this sample, this clonotype turned up many times. Written as DNA, the CDR3 is TGTGCCAGTAATAGCGGGGGGGTTCATGAGCAGTTCTTC. It codes for CASNSGGVHEQFF. The chain recombines TRBV6-1 with TRBJ2-1; 11 bases fit TRBD2. Looked up from germline, CDR1 is MNHNS and CDR2 is SASEGT. V gave up 9 bases and J gave up 8 bases; unmatched junction bases: 6. The length of the CDR3 is 13 residues.

In this sample, this clonotype turned up a few times. V usage is TRBV12-3 or TRBV12-4 and J usage is TRBJ1-1; D possibly corresponds to TRBD1 (6 bases). Trimming stripped 6 bases from V and 4 bases from J, with 12 bases between. The CDR3 is made up of 13 amino acids. CDR3: CASRFRGSTEAFF. The CDR3 DNA reads TGTGCCAGCAGATTCAGGGGAAGCACTGAAGCTTTCTTT.

In this sample, this clonotype turned up many times. The CDR3 DNA follows: TGTGCCAGCAGTTCCCGGACAGGCCAAGAGACCCAGTACTTC. Residues: CASSSRTGQETQYF. The chain uses TRBV7-9 and TRBJ2-5, with TRBD1 identical over 7 bases. The CDR3 extends over 14 amino acids. J gave up 1 base and V 6 bases, and 5 bases lay outside the gene matches. Germline CDR1 reads SEHNR; CDR2 reads FQNEAQ (reference sequence).

The table lists this clonotype with a few counts. The chain carries TRBV4-1 and TRBJ2-3, with a weak D call TRBD2 (5 bases). The CDR3 runs to 14 residues. Germline V gene data show CDR1 as MGHRA and CDR2 as YSYEKL. The V gene lost 1 base and the J gene lost 4 bases, with 9 bases spanning the gap. CDR3 bases: TGCGCCAGCAGCCAAGTATGGACTGCAGATACGCAGTATTTT. It translates to CASSQVWTADTQYF.

There are a few counts of this clonotype. The genes are TRBV20-1 and TRBJ2-5; D may be TRBD2 (5 bases). V lost 0 bases and J lost 2, with 13 bases in between. Germline V gene sequence: CDR1 DFQATT, CDR2 SNEGSKA (reference sequence). The CDR3 consists of 15 residues. The CDR3: CSARDPRVRQETQYF. DNA of the CDR3: TGCAGTGCTAGAGATCCGCGGGTAAGACAAGAGACCCAGTACTTC.